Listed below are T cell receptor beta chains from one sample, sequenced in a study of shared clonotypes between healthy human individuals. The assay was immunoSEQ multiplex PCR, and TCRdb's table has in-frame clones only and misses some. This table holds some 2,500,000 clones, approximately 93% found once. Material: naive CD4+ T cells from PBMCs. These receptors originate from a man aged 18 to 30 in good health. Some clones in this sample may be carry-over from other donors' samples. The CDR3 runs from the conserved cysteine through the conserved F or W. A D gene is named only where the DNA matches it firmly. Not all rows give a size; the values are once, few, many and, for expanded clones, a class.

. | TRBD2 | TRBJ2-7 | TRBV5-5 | CASSVTGTSGPYEQYF | TGTGCCAGCAGCGTCACCGGGACTAGCGGACCCTACGAGCAGTACTTC
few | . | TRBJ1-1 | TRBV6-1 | CASRDMIAEAFF | TGTGCCAGCAGGGACATGATCGCTGAAGCTTTCTTT
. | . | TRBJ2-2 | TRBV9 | CASSGPSLSAPNTGELFF | TGTGCCAGCAGCGGACCTTCCCTTAGCGCCCCGAACACCGGGGAGCTGTTTTTT
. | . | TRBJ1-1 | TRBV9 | CASSENVGQGEAFF | TGTGCCAGCAGCGAAAATGTTGGGCAGGGTGAAGCTTTCTTT
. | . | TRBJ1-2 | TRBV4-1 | CASSHTVVDGYTF | TGCGCCAGCAGCCACACAGTGGTGGACGGCTACACCTTC
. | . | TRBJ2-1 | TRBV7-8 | CASSPLGGEQFF | TGTGCCAGCAGCCCGCTTGGTGGTGAGCAGTTCTTC
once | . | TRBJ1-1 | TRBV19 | CASSVYRELYTEAFF | TGTGCCAGTAGTGTTTATCGGGAGTTGTACACTGAAGCTTTCTTT
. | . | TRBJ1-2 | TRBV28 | CASSLRVYGYTF | TGTGCCAGCAGTTTACGGGTATATGGCTACACCTTC
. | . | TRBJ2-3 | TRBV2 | CASSEVVRGTDTQYF | TGTGCCAGCAGTGAAGTTGTCAGGGGAACAGATACGCAGTATTTT
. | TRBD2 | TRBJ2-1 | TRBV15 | CATSRDGRGYNEQFF | TGTGCCACCAGCAGAGACGGGAGGGGGTACAATGAGCAGTTCTTC
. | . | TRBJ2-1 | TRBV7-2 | CASSLHRDGHEQFF | TGTGCCAGCAGCCTCCACCGGGACGGGCATGAGCAGTTCTTC
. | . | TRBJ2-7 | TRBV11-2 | CASSPRGYEQYF | TGTGCCAGCAGCCCCCGGGGCTACGAGCAGTACTTC
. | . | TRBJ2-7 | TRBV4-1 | CASSPLEASYEQYF | TGCGCCAGCAGCCCCCTAGAAGCCTCCTACGAGCAGTACTTC
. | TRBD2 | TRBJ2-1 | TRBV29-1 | CSVVWRLAGNEQFF | TGCAGCGTTGTATGGAGACTAGCGGGTAATGAGCAGTTCTTC
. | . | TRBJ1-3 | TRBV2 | CASKRQGDSGNTIYF | TGTGCCAGCAAGCGGCAGGGCGACTCTGGAAACACCATATATTTT
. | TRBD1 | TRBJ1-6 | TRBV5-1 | CASSPGTGNSPLHF | TGCGCCAGCAGCCCCGGGACAGGGAATTCACCCCTCCACTTT
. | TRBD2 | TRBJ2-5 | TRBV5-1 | CASSLGETSGSPETQYF | TGCGCCAGCAGCTTGGGAGAGACTAGCGGGAGCCCCGAGACCCAGTACTTC
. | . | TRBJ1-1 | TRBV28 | CASSPPRDGTEAFF | TGTGCCAGCAGTCCCCCCCGGGACGGCACTGAAGCTTTCTTT
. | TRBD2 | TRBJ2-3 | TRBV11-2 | CASSLRVLAADTQYF | TGTGCCAGCAGCCTCAGGGTTCTAGCGGCAGATACGCAGTATTTT
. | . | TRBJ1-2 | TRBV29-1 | CSVRRGDYGYTF | TGCAGCGTACGGAGGGGGGACTATGGCTACACCTTC
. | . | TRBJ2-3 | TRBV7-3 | CASSPTGYSTDTQYF | TGTGCCAGCAGCCCTACAGGGTACAGCACAGATACGCAGTATTTT
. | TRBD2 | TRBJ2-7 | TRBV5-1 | CASSPGLAGELKQYF | TGCGCCAGCAGCCCGGGACTAGCGGGGGAGTTGAAGCAGTACTTC
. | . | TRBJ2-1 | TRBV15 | CATSRDLEAREQFF | TGTGCCACCAGCAGAGATTTGGAGGCCAGGGAGCAGTTCTTC
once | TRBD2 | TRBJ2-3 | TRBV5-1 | CASSSKTSGRTDTQYF | TGCGCCAGCAGCTCCAAGACTAGCGGGAGAACAGATACGCAGTATTTT
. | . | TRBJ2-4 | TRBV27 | CASSRTGEGTKNIQYF | TGTGCCAGCAGCCGAACAGGGGAGGGGACCAAAAACATTCAGTACTTC
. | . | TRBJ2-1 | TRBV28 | CASSYPRSARTEQFF | TGTGCCAGCAGTTACCCCCGTAGTGCTAGGACAGAGCAGTTCTTC
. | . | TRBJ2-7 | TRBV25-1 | CATTGQESSYEQYF | TGTGCCACAACGGGGCAGGAGAGCTCCTACGAGCAGTACTTC
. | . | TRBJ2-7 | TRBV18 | CASSPGSRGYEQYF | TGTGCCAGCTCACCAGGTTCCAGGGGCTACGAGCAGTACTTC
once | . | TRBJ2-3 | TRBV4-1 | CASSQDPAGYGTDTQYF | TGCGCCAGCAGCCAAGATCCGGCAGGGTACGGGACAGATACGCAGTATTTT
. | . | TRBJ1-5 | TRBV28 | CASSTYSNQPQHF | TGTGCCAGCAGTACATATAGCAATCAGCCCCAGCATTTT
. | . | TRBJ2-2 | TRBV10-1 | CASSGSHPYTNTGELFF | TGCGCCAGCAGTGGTTCGCACCCTTATACGAACACCGGGGAGCTGTTTTTT
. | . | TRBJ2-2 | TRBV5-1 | CASSPGIMAGELFF | TGCGCCAGCAGCCCCGGGATCATGGCCGGGGAGCTGTTTTTT
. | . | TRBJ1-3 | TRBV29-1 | CSVDTGNTIYF | TGCAGCGTTGACACTGGGAACACCATATATTTT
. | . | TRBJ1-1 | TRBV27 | CASRADKHLEAFF | TGTGCCAGCAGAGCGGACAAGCATCTGGAAGCTTTCTTT
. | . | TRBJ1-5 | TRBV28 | CASSGPRRPSSNQPQHF | TGTGCCAGCAGCGGGCCCCGAAGACCCTCTAGCAATCAGCCCCAGCATTTT
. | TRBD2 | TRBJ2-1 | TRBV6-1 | CASSVVGLAPNEQFF | TGTGCCAGCAGTGTAGTGGGACTAGCGCCCAATGAGCAGTTCTTC
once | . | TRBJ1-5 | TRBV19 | CASSIEASNQPQHF | TGTGCCAGTAGTATAGAGGCTAGCAATCAGCCCCAGCATTTT
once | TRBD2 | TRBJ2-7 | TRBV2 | CASSGLAGGSYEQYF | TGTGCCAGCAGTGGTCTAGCGGGGGGGTCCTACGAGCAGTACTTC
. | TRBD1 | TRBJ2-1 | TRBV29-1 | CSVNRGLEQFF | TGCAGCGTGAACAGGGGGCTTGAGCAGTTCTTC
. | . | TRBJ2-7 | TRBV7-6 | CASSLTRDPYYEQYF | TGTGCCAGCAGCTTAACAAGGGACCCTTACTACGAGCAGTACTTC
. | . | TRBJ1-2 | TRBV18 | CASSTLGRNYTF | TGTGCCAGCTCTACCCTGGGGAGAAATTACACCTTC
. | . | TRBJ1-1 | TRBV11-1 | CASSLELAGEDTEAFF | TGTGCCAGCAGCTTAGAATTGGCCGGTGAAGACACTGAAGCTTTCTTT
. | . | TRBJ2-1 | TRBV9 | CASSEAPYNEQFF | TGTGCCAGCAGCGAGGCCCCCTACAATGAGCAGTTCTTC
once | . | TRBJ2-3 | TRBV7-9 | CASSPHSGDTQYF | TGTGCCAGCTCCCCTCATAGCGGCGATACGCAGTATTTT
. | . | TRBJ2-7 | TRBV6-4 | CASTGLYYPKGRPYEQYF | TGTGCCAGCACAGGATTATACTACCCGAAGGGACGGCCTTACGAGCAGTACTTC
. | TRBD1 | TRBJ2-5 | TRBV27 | CASSLRQGAEETQYF | TGTGCCAGCAGTTTGCGACAGGGGGCGGAGGAGACCCAGTACTTC
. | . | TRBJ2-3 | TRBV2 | CASSGQGTDTQYF | TGTGCCAGCAGCGGTCAGGGGACAGATACGCAGTATTTT